Following are 9 T cell receptor beta chains from one sample sequenced in a study of T cell responses to AZD1222 COVID-19 vaccine. Here immunoSEQ multiplex PCR was the method, and the copy in TCRdb shows in-frame clones only, minus some. This table has 100,000 to 150,000 clones, around 89% appearing once. Here the sequenced sample was peripheral blood, taken on day 0 of AZD1222 vaccination. The receptor set was obtained from an adult in good health.

This clone was observed a single time. The chain has TRBV11-3 and TRBJ1-4; D remains unclear. Trimming took off 1 base at V and 1 base at J, with 10 bases between the two ends. Germline V CDR1 and CDR2: SGHNT, YENEEA. CDR3 length: 16 residues. Here the CDR3 reads CASSLGYRGTNEKLFF. CDR3 bases: TGTGCCAGCAGCTTAGGTTATCGAGGAACTAATGAAAAACTGTTTTTT.

The sample holds one count of this clone. This rearrangement joins TRBV6-5 to TRBJ1-1; perhaps TRBD1 as D (5 bases). The CDR3 sequence is 11 residues long. V dropped 6 bases and J dropped 11 bases, with 13 bases sitting between them. From germline, CDR1 is MNHEY and CDR2 SVGAGI. Here the CDR3 reads CASRTRAAAFF. The CDR3 nucleotides read TGTGCCAGCAGAACCAGGGCGGCGGCTTTCTTT.

This clone was picked up one time. The rearrangement uses TRBV6-5 and TRBJ2-1, with no clear D. Trimming cost V 2 bases and J 5 bases, with 7 bases left between them. Germline CDR1 is MNHEY and CDR2 is SVGAGI. This CDR3 contains 13 residues. CDR3: CASSYRLDNEQFF. Written as DNA, the CDR3 is TGTGCCAGCAGTTACCGACTGGACAATGAGCAGTTCTTC.

The J gene is TRBJ1-1, the V gene TRBV27; D unclear. V was cut by 3 bases and J by 0 bases, with 11 bases left in between. The length of the CDR3 is 15 residues. Germline V lookup: CDR1 MNHEY, CDR2 SMNVEV (reference sequence). The CDR3: CASSLGVLMNTEAFF. In DNA form, the CDR3 reads TGTGCCAGCAGTTTGGGCGTATTGATGAACACTGAAGCTTTCTTT.

The chain couples TRBV3-1 (or the pseudogene TRBV3-2) to TRBJ1-2, with D unresolved. There are 13 residues in the CDR3. V was pared by 0 bases and J by 4 bases, with 6 bases between. Germline V gene sequence: CDR1 LGHDT, CDR2 YNNKEL (reference sequence). CDR3 sequence reads: CASSQEGGYGYTF. In DNA form, the CDR3 reads TGTGCCAGCAGCCAAGAAGGTGGCTATGGCTACACCTTC.

The genes are TRBV29-1 and TRBJ1-1; TRBD1 aligns across 12 bases. The CDR3 totals 13 residues. The germline CDR1 and CDR2 sequences are SQVTM and ANQGSEA. J gave up 5 bases and V 7 bases, and 5 bases lay outside the gene matches. As DNA, the CDR3 is TGCAGCGGGGACAGGGGGCTTGGAACTGAAGCTTTCTTT. It specifies CSGDRGLGTEAFF.

Worth noting for this clone: One end of the junction varies from germline; a read error may be responsible. This chain links TRBV27 with TRBJ1-2, with D unclear. Germline loops: CDR1 MNHEY, CDR2 SMNVEV (reference sequence). The CDR3 covers 14 residues. The CDR3 loop reads CAPEPKRFNSGYTF. CDR3 coding DNA: TGTGCCCCCGAGCCCAAGAGATTCAACTCTGGCTACACCTTC.

This clone came up once. The chain recombines TRBV10-2 with TRBJ2-7; D perhaps matches TRBD1 (6 bases). V was clipped by 4 bases and J by 1 base, with 11 bases between them. The CDR3 contains 14 residues. The germline V gene encodes CDR1 WSHSY and CDR2 SAAADI. The CDR3, as DNA: TGCGCCAGCAGTGCGTCAGGGGAATCCTACGAGCAGTACTTC. As protein: CASSASGESYEQYF.

The V call is TRBV4-1, the J call TRBJ2-5; possible D gene TRBD1, 5 bases. Germline loops: CDR1 MGHRA, CDR2 YSYEKL. Trimming stripped 2 bases from V and 0 bases from J, with 10 bases between. This CDR3 spans 15 amino acids. The CDR3 nucleotides are TGCGCCAGCAGCCAACAGGGAACGTACCAAGAGACCCAGTACTTC. Residues: CASSQQGTYQETQYF.